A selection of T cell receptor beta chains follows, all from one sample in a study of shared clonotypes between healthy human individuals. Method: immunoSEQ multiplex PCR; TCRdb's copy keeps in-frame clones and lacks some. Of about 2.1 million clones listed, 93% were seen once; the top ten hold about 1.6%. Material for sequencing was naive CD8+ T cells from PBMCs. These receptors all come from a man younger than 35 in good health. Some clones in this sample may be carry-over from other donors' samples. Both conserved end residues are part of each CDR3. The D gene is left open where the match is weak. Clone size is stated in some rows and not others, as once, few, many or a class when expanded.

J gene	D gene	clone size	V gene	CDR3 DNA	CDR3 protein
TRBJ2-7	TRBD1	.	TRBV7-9	TGTGCCAGCAGCTCCAGGGACAGGGGGCGGTACGAGCAGTACTTC	CASSSRDRGRYEQYF
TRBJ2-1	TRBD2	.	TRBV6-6	TGTGCCAGCAGTCCTCACGGGGGGATTTACAATGAGCAGTTCTTC	CASSPHGGIYNEQFF
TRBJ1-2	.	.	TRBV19	TGTGCCAGTGGCCCGACAGCTAACTATGGCTACACCTTC	CASGPTANYGYTF
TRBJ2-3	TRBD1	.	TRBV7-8	TGTGCCAGCAGCAATGGACAGGGGGCAACAGATACGCAGTATTTT	CASSNGQGATDTQYF
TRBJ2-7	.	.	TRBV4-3	TGCGCCAGCAGCCAAGGGGTGACAGCTAGTATGGGCGAGCAGTACTTC	CASSQGVTASMGEQYF
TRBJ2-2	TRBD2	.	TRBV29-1	TGCAGCGTTGCGGCGGGAGGGACCGGGGAGCTGTTTTTT	CSVAAGGTGELFF
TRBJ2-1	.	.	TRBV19	TGTGCCAGTAGTATAGTAGAGGGGTTCCTTAGGAATGAGCAGTTCTTC	CASSIVEGFLRNEQFF
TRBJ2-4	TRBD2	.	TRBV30	TGTGCCTGGAGTGTAGTATTGGGGGGGGAAGACCCCAAAAACATTCAGTACTTC	CAWSVVLGGEDPKNIQYF
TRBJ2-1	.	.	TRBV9	TGTGCCAGCAGCCCTCGACAGAATTCCTACAATGAGCAGTTCTTC	CASSPRQNSYNEQFF
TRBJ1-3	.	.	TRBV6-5	TGTGCCAGCAGGCCAACAGGGTTCTCTGGAAACACCATATATTTT	CASRPTGFSGNTIYF
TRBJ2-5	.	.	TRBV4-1	TGCGCCAGCAGCCAAGATTGGGGAGGCAGGGGAAAGACCCAGTACTTC	CASSQDWGGRGKTQYF
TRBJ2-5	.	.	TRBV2	TGTGCCAGCAGTGATACCATAGGCAGTTTGAGAGAGACCCAGTACTTC	CASSDTIGSLRETQYF
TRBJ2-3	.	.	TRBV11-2	TGTGCCAGCAGCCAGAGTGCCCAGTATTTT	CASSQSAQYF
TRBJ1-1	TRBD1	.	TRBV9	TGTGCCAGCAGCGCCCCAGGGGGTATGTTCGGTACGAACACTGAAGCTTTCTTT	CASSAPGGMFGTNTEAFF
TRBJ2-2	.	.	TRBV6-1	TGTGCCAGCGGTGGGAACACCGGGGAGCTGTTTTTT	CASGGNTGELFF
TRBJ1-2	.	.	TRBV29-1	TGCAGCGTTGATCAGGGATCGGGGGGCTACACCTTC	CSVDQGSGGYTF
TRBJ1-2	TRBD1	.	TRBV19	TGTGCCACGACCGGGACAGGGTATGGCTACACCTTC	CATTGTGYGYTF
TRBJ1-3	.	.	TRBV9	TGTGCCAGCAGCGCCGCTGGACAGGGAAACACCATATATTTT	CASSAAGQGNTIYF
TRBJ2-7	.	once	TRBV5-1	TGCGCCAGCAGCCCCAATCGGGACGAGCAGTACTTC	CASSPNRDEQYF
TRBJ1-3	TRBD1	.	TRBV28	TGTGCCAGCGGGCCGGGGACAGGGGGCGGAAACACCATATATTTT	CASGPGTGGGNTIYF
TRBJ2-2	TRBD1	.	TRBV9	TGTGCCAGCAGCGACCGGACAGGGGACACCGGGGAGCTGTTTTTT	CASSDRTGDTGELFF
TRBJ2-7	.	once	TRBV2	TGTGCCAGCAGTGAGACCGCGCTGAGGCACGAGCAGTACTTC	CASSETALRHEQYF
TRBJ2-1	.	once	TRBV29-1	TGCAGCGTTGATGAAGGACAGACCTACAATGAGCAGTTCTTC	CSVDEGQTYNEQFF
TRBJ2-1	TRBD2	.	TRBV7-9	TGTGCCAGCAGCTATAGCGGGAGAGGGTACAATGAGCAGTTCTTC	CASSYSGRGYNEQFF
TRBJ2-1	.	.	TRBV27	TGTGCCAGTAAAACAGGTTACAATGAGCAGTTCTTC	CASKTGYNEQFF
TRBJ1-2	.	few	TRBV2	TGTGCCAGCCGGGACAATCATGAGTATGGCTACACCTTC	CASRDNHEYGYTF
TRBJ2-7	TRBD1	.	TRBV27	TGTGCCAGCAGTTTGGGACAGAGGGGCGAGCAGTACTTC	CASSLGQRGEQYF
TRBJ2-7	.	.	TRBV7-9	TGTGCCAGCAGCTTAGCTACCAGTGGTAACGAGTACGAGCAGTACTTC	CASSLATSGNEYEQYF
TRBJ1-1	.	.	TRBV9	TGTGCCAGCAGCGTAGGAGGGGCTAGCACTGAAGCTTTCTTT	CASSVGGASTEAFF
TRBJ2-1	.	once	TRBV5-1	TGCGCCAGCAGCCAACCTAACGGGGGCTACAATGAGCAGTTCTTC	CASSQPNGGYNEQFF
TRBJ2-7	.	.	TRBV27	TGTGCCAGCAGTTTATCGGGCGGCTACGAGCAGTACTTC	CASSLSGGYEQYF
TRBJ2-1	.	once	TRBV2	TGTGCCAGCAGTGCGTGGGGAGGGGGCAATGAGCAGTTCTTC	CASSAWGGGNEQFF
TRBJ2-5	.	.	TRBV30	TGTGCCTGGACTAGCCCAGAGACAGGTCGTTCGGCCCAGTACTTC	CAWTSPETGRSAQYF
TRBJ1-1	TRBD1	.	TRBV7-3	TGTGCCAGCAGCCCCGTGGGACAGGCATCTGAAGCTTTCTTT	CASSPVGQASEAFF
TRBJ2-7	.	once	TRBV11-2	TGTGCCAGCAGCTTACGGGGCGGGGCTTTCTACGAGCAGTACTTC	CASSLRGGAFYEQYF
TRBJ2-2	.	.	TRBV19	TGTGCCAGTAGTATAGAATGGGACACCGGGGAGCTGTTTTTT	CASSIEWDTGELFF
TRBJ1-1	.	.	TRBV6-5	TGTGCCAGCAGCTCGGGGGGGGTAGCTGAAGCTTTCTTT	CASSSGGVAEAFF
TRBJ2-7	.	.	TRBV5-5	TGTGCCAGCAGCTTGGGGGTAGGACCATCCTACGAGCAGTACTTC	CASSLGVGPSYEQYF
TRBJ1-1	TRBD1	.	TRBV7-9	TGTGCCAGCAGCTCACAGGGGGCCCGTACTGAAGCTTTCTTT	CASSSQGARTEAFF
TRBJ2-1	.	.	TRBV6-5	TGTGCCAGCAGTTACTCGGGGGCCAATGAGCAGTTCTTC	CASSYSGANEQFF
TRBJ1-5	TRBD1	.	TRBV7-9	TGTGCCAGCGTACGAGGGGGCGTTGATCAGCCCCAGCATTTT	CASVRGGVDQPQHF
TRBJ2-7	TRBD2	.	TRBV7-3	TGTGCCAGCAGCTTCGTACTAGCGGGAGTAACCTACGAGCAGTACTTC	CASSFVLAGVTYEQYF
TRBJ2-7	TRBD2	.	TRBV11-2	TGTGCCAGCAGCTCCTTCGCTAGCGGGTACGAGCAGTACTTC	CASSSFASGYEQYF
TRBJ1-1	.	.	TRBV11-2	TGTGCCAGCAGCCTACGCGAGGGGACAGAAGCTTTCTTT	CASSLREGTEAFF
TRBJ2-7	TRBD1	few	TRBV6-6	TGTGCCAGCAGGGAAAGGACAGGAAGAAACTACGAGCAGTACTTC	CASRERTGRNYEQYF
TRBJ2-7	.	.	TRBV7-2	TGTGCCAGCAGCCTACCCGACAGGTTCGGGGAGCAGTACTTC	CASSLPDRFGEQYF
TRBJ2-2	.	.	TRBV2	TGTGCCACCACAGGGTTCACCGGGGAGCTGTTTTTT	CATTGFTGELFF
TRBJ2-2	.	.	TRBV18	TGTGCCAGCTCACCATTGTCAGGGTCCGGGGAGCTGTTTTTT	CASSPLSGSGELFF
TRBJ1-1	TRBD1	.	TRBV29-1	TGCAGCGTTGGCCCCTTTAACAGGGGTGAAGCTTTCTTT	CSVGPFNRGEAFF
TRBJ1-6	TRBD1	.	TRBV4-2	TGTGCCAGCAGCCATGGACAGGGCGGGAATTCACCCCTCCACTTT	CASSHGQGGNSPLHF
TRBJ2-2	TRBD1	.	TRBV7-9	TGTGCCAGCAGCACGCGGGACAGGGGGACCGGGGAGCTGTTTTTT	CASSTRDRGTGELFF
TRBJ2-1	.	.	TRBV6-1	TGTGCCAGCAGTGAAGTGAGGGGCAGGGACGATGAGCAGTTCTTC	CASSEVRGRDDEQFF
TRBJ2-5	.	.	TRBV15	TGTGCCACCAGCACCGCTCGATGGACGGTGCTCACTCAAGAGACCCAGTACTTC	CATSTARWTVLTQETQYF